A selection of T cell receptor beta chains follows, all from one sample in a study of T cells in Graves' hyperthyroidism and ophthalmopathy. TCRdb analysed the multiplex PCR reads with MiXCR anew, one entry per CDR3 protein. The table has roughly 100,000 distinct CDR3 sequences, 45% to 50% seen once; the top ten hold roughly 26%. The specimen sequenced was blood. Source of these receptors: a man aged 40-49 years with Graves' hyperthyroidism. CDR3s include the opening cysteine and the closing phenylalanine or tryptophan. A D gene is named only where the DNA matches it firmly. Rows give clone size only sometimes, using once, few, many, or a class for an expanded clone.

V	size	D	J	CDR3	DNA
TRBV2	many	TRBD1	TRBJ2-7	CASSNGQGGSYEQYF	TGTGCCAGCAGTAACGGACAGGGAGGCTCCTACGAGCAGTACTTC
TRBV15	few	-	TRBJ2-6	CATSLERSSGANVLTF	TGTGCCACCAGTCTAGAACGGAGCTCTGGGGCCAACGTCCTGACTTTC
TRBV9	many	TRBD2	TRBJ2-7	CASSLLAGERYEQYF	TGTGCCAGCAGCCTGTTAGCGGGAGAGAGGTACGAGCAGTACTTC
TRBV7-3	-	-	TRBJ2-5	CASSPGGYRGETQCF	TGTGCCAGCAGCCCGGGAGGATACAGGGGAGAGACCCAGTGCTTC
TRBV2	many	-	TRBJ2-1	CASSNRDRVAGSSYNEQFF	TGTGCCAGCAGTAACCGGGACAGGGTAGCGGGGAGCTCCTACAATGAGCAGTTCTTC
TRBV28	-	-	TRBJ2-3	CASSRGVTDTRYF	TGTGCCAGCAGCCGGGGTGTCACAGATACGCGGTATTTT
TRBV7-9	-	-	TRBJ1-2	CASSLGSGNTF	TGTGCCAGCAGCTTGGGCTCTGGAAACACCTTC
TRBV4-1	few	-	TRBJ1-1	CASSQDGGAFGRTEAFF	TGCGCCAGCAGCCAAGATGGGGGGGCGTTTGGTAGGACTGAAGCTTTCTTT
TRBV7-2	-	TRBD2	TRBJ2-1	CASSLPTSGRSYNEQFF	TGTGCCAGCAGCCTACCGACTAGCGGGAGATCCTACAATGAGCAGTTCTTC
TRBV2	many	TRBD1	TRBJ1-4	CASSGTANEKLFF	TGTGCCAGCTCCGGGACAGCTAATGAAAAACTGTTTTTT
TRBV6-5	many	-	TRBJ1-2	CASSYARGVNYGYTF	TGTGCCAGCAGTTACGCGAGGGGGGTTAACTATGGCTACACCTTC
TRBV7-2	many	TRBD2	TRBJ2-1	CASSVPGPLAGGMDEQFF	TGTGCCAGCAGCGTCCCTGGGCCGCTAGCGGGGGGGATGGATGAGCAGTTCTTC
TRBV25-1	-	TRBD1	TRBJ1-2	CASSLRGGTAYGYTF	TGTGCCAGCAGCCTACGAGGGGGGACAGCCTATGGCTACACCTTC
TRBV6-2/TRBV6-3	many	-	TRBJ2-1	CASRGGVYNEQFF	TGTGCCAGCAGGGGCGGGGTCTATAATGAGCAGTTCTTC
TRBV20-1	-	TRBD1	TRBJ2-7	CSATPAGTGWGEQYF	TGCAGTGCTACACCAGCCGGGACAGGGTGGGGCGAGCAGTACTTC
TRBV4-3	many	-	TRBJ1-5	CASSQDRLGGLPQHF	TGCGCCAGCAGCCAAGATCGGTTGGGAGGATTGCCCCAGCATTTT
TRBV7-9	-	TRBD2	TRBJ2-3	CASSQDGTSGRVGDTQYF	TGTGCCAGCAGCCAAGATGGGACTAGCGGGAGGGTTGGAGATACGCAGTATTTT
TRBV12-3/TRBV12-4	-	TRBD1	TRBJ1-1	CASQTRGLVRAFF	TGTGCCAGTCAGACCAGGGGGCTGGTGCGTGCTTTCTTT
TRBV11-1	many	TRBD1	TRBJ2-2	CASSLQGYDTGELFF	TGTGCCAGCAGTTTACAGGGGTACGACACCGGGGAGCTGTTTTTT
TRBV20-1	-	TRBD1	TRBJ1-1	CSASDGQGRTEAFF	TGCAGTGCTAGCGATGGACAGGGCAGGACTGAAGCTTTCTTT
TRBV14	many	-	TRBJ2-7	CASGNYEQYF	TGTGCCAGCGGCAATTACGAGCAGTACTTC
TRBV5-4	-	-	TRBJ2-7	CASSPAADEQYF	TGTGCCAGCAGCCCGGCGGCGGACGAGCAGTACTTC
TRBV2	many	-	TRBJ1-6	CASSEALRSPLHF	TGTGCCAGCAGTGAAGCGCTTCGTTCACCCCTCCACTTT
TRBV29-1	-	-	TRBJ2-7	CSYEEVGVEQYF	TGCAGCTATGAGGAGGTAGGGGTCGAGCAGTACTTC
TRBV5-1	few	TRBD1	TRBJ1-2	CASSLGDRPSTGYTF	TGCGCCAGCAGCTTGGGGGACAGACCCTCCACTGGCTACACCTTC
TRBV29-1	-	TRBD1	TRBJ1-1	CSVRGQGGNTEAFF	TGCAGCGTTCGGGGACAGGGAGGGAACACTGAAGCTTTCTTT
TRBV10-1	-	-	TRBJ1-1	CASSEYGLNTEASF	TGCGCCAGCAGTGAGTACGGATTGAACACGGAAGCTTCCTTT
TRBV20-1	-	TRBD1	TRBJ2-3	CSKQGNYEQYF	TGCAGCAAACAGGGGAATTATGAGCAGTATTTT
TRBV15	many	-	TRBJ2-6	CATSRGATAEAF	TGTGCCACCAGCAGGGGGGCGACAGCTGAAGCTTTC
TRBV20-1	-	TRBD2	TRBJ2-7	CSAASGGNSYEQYF	TGCAGTGCTGCTAGCGGGGGGAACTCCTACGAGCAGTACTTC
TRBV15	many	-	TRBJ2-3	CATSRDLGRRDTQYF	TGTGCCACCAGCAGAGATCTGGGACGTAGAGATACGCAGTATTTT
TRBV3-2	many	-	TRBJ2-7	CASSQGRELYEQYF	TGTGCCAGCAGCCAAGGCCGGGAACTTTACGAGCAGTACTTC
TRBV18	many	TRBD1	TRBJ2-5	CASSRQGETQYF	TGTGCCAGCTCAAGACAGGGTGAGACCCAGTACTTC
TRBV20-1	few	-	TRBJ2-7	CSAPPGRGSSYEQYF	TGCAGTGCTCCACCCGGGCGGGGTAGCTCCTACGAGCAGTACTTC
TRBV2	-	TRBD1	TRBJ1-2	CASSETGGYTF	TGTGCCAGCAGTGAGACAGGGGGCTACACCTTC
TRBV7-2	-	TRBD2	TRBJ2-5	CASSRGLAGSFQETQYF	TGTGCCAGCAGCCGCGGACTAGCGGGATCGTTCCAAGAGACCCAGTACTTC
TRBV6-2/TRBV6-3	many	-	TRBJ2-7	CASSYGLAYEQYF	TGTGCCAGCAGTTACGGGCTAGCGTACGAGCAGTACTTC
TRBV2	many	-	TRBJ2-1	CASSGLTSSYNEQFF	TGTGCCAGCAGTGGCCTGACTAGTTCCTACAATGAGCAGTTCTTC
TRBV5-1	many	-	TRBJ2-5	CASSWGEGETQYF	TGCGCCAGCAGCTGGGGAGAGGGAGAGACCCAGTACTTC
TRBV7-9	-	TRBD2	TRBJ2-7	CASSSGTSGWNSYEQYF	TGTGCCAGCAGCTCCGGGACTAGCGGGTGGAACTCCTACGAGCAGTACTTC
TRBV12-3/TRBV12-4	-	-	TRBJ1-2	CASSFRGPTYGYTF	TGTGCCAGCAGTTTTAGGGGCCCCACCTATGGCTACACCTTC
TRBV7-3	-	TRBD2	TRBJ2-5	CASSLTSSGGGTQYF	TGTGCTAGCAGCTTAACCTCCAGCGGGGGAGGGACCCAGTACTTC